This TCR beta chain came from a study of blood T cell repertoires in COVID-19. For the study at large: Sites in the United States, Italy and Spain provided acute and convalescent COVID-19 samples.

The protocol was immunoSEQ multiplex PCR, while the TCRdb copy is restricted to in-frame clones and leaves out a portion. The sample has roughly 670,000 clones, about 90% seen once; the top ten hold about 0.24%. The sequence was obtained from a woman aged 18-29 years with acute or convalescent COVID-19. What was sequenced was peripheral blood.

The CDR3 is CASSLTGVTGGYTF. CDR3 DNA: TGTGCCAGCAGCCTAACAGGGGTCACAGGGGGCTACACCTTC. The rearrangement uses TRBV5-8 and TRBJ1-2, with 7 bases that match TRBD1. The junction had 11 bases not matched to a gene; V was cut back by 4 bases and J by 8 bases. From germline, CDR1 is SGHTS and CDR2 YDEGEE. CDR3 length: 14 amino acids.